The sequence of this T cell receptor beta chain was determined in a study of shared clonotypes between healthy human individuals. CD45RA-negative memory and CD45RA+ naive subsets were split from the CD4+ cells. The CDR3 has 14 amino acids. The ends lost 3 bases at V and 8 bases at J; junction bases unmatched: 3. Germline V gives CDR1 ENHRY, CDR2 SYGVKD. Replicate sorted-subset PCRs were loaded with 150 to 250 ng DNA, 25,000 to 30,000 T cell genomes. Produced via immunoSEQ multiplex PCR; TCRdb's table is partial and in-frame only. The sample holds 2.3 million or so clones, 80% to 95% seen once. The sequence was collected from a man younger than 35 in good health. Some clones in this sample may be carry-over from other donors' samples. The chain couples TRBV10-3 to TRBJ2-1; 11 bases map to TRBD2. The sequenced material came from naive CD4+ T cells from PBMCs. The subset was: CD45RA+ positively selected. The CDR3 loop reads CAISETSGSDEQFF. The CDR3 nucleotides are TGTGCCATCAGTGAAACTAGCGGGAGCGATGAGCAGTTCTTC.